This is a list of T cell receptor beta chains from one sample in a study of blood T cell repertoires in COVID-19. The data were produced by immunoSEQ multiplex PCR, yet TCRdb's version contains in-frame clones alone and is incomplete. The sample has about 170,000 clones, about 87% seen once. Material for sequencing was peripheral blood. Receptor source: a man aged 18 to 30 with active or convalescent COVID-19. CDR3s include the opening cysteine and the closing phenylalanine or tryptophan.

j_call v_call cdr3_aa
TRBJ1-2 TRBV28 CATRYGQGIGYTF
TRBJ1-1 TRBV2 CASQLTGAVNTEAFF
TRBJ1-3 TRBV9 CASSVEAGSGNTIYF
TRBJ1-4 TRBV2 CASSTGTTNEKLFF
TRBJ1-1 TRBV7-6 CASSLTGGLSTEAFF
TRBJ2-5 TRBV5-6 CASNSDRGHKTQYF
TRBJ2-2 TRBV6-2/TRBV6-3 CASSYEAGGNTGELFF
TRBJ1-5 TRBV7-2 CASSFLAIGQPQHF
TRBJ1-1 TRBV4-1 CASSQTSGVRTEAFF
TRBJ2-5 TRBV24-1 CATSDPTDREETQYF
TRBJ2-2 TRBV7-8 CASSLRRGVNTGELFF
TRBJ1-1 TRBV7-8 CASSSGEGGDAGNTEAFF
TRBJ1-2 TRBV5-1 CASSAQDSTPYGYTF
TRBJ1-1 TRBV6-5 CASTSQSGLTEAFF
TRBJ2-3 TRBV5-6 CASSLSIWREGTDTQYF